One sample yielded the 31 T cell receptor beta chains listed below, sequenced in a study of identical twins. TCRdb re-called the 5' RACE reads with MiXCR, one entry per CDR3 protein. The top ten clones hold 10% to 15% of a sample with a few hundred thousand distinct CDR3 sequences, roughly 18% of them seen once. Material for sequencing was naive T cells sorted from blood. These receptors were collected from a man aged 50-59 years in good health.

This chain links TRBV7-9 with TRBJ2-6; 7 bases match TRBD1. Germline assignment: CDR1 SEHNR and CDR2 FQNEAQ (reference sequence). Trimming removed 5 bases from V and 0 bases from J; junction bases left unmatched: 16. This CDR3 is built from 20 residues. The CDR3 loop is CASSPELTGSHNSGANVLTF. The DNA for the CDR3 is TGTGCCAGCAGCCCAGAATTGACAGGGTCCCACAACTCTGGGGCCAACGTCCTGACTTTC.

The table lists this clonotype with a few counts. V usage is TRBV20-1 and J usage is TRBJ1-5; possible D gene TRBD1, 6 bases. There are 15 residues in the CDR3. The germline gives CDR1 DFQATT, CDR2 SNEGSKA (reference sequence). Trimming left V 0 bases short and J 2 bases short, with 11 bases between. CDR3 sequence (DNA): TGCAGTGCTAGAGATGGAGGGGGTCGCAATCAGCCCCAGCATTTT. It codes for CSARDGGGRNQPQHF.

The J gene is TRBJ2-5, the V gene TRBV13, with 10 bases aligning to TRBD1. This CDR3 region has 14 residues. V was clipped by 5 bases and J by 4 bases; unmatched bases: 4. Germline V lookup: CDR1 PRHDT, CDR2 FYEKMQ (reference sequence). CDR3 in DNA: TGTGCCAGCAGCCCGGGACAGGGGCCAGAGACCCAGTACTTC. Residues: CASSPGQGPETQYF.

V gene TRBV10-3 combines with J gene TRBJ2-3, with D hard to call. This CDR3 has 16 residues. V was trimmed by 6 bases and J by 6 bases, leaving 22 bases between them. Looked up from germline, CDR1 is ENHRY and CDR2 is SYGVKD. CDR3 sequence: CAIREWVIGTWDTQYF. The CDR3 nucleotides are TGTGCCATCAGGGAATGGGTCATAGGAACGTGGGATACGCAGTATTTT.

This clonotype was picked up many times. This rearrangement joins TRBV4-3 to TRBJ2-7; D might be TRBD1 or TRBD2, each matching 5 bases. V was clipped by 0 bases and J by 3 bases, with 15 bases between them. The germline V gene encodes CDR1 LGHNA and CDR2 YSLEER. This CDR3 spans 16 amino acids. CDR3 in amino acids: CASSQDWRGAGYEQYF. The CDR3 nucleotides are TGCGCCAGCAGCCAAGATTGGAGAGGGGCCGGCTACGAGCAGTACTTC.

This clonotype was observed a handful of times. The J gene is TRBJ1-2, the V gene TRBV4-3, with D perhaps matching TRBD1 (6 bases). CDR3 length equals 16 residues. Germline V gene lookup returns CDR1 LGHNA and CDR2 YSLEER. Trimming pared 0 bases from V and 4 bases from J, leaving 15 bases between. CDR3 sequence reads: CASSQERSQGLYGYTF. For the CDR3, the DNA is TGCGCCAGCAGCCAAGAAAGGTCGCAGGGGCTCTATGGCTACACCTTC.

A single count supports this clonotype. A read error may account for a junction end that differs from germline. The V call is TRBV7-8, the J call TRBJ1-3; a possible D gene is TRBD1 (6 bases). Germline loops: CDR1 SGHVS, CDR2 FQNEAQ. The CDR3 is made up of 16 amino acids. CDR3 sequence (DNA): TGTGCCAGCAGCCCGCAGGCTGGGGGCTTTGGAAACACCATATCTTTT. Its translation is CASSPQAGGFGNTISF. Filled out from reference TRBV7-8 and TRBJ1-3, the complete variable domain reads GAGVSQSPRYKVAKRGQDVALRCDPISGHVSLFWYQQALGQGPEFLTYFQNEAQLDKSGLPSDRFFAERPEGSVSTLKIQRTQQEDSAVYLCASSPQAGGFGNTISFGEGSWLTVV.

The V gene is TRBV4-3, the J gene TRBJ2-7; either TRBD1 or TRBD2 may fit D (5 bases each). Germline values: CDR1 LGHNA, CDR2 YSLEER. Trimming removed 4 bases from V and 2 bases from J, with 18 bases in between. This CDR3 is 16 amino acids long. This CDR3 reads CASSLPLRDGAYEQYF. CDR3 DNA: TGCGCCAGCAGCCTCCCCCTCCGGGACGGCGCCTACGAGCAGTACTTC.

This clonotype was seen at least ten times. V is TRBV7-9 and J is TRBJ1-1; 7 bases line up with TRBD1. CDR1 is SEHNR and CDR2 is FQNEAQ in the germline V gene (reference sequence). Trimming removed 1 base from V and 7 bases from J; junction bases left unmatched: 6. The CDR3 is 14 amino acids. CDR3 coding DNA: TGTGCCAGCAGCTTAGATAAGGGGGCCGATGAAGCTTTCTTT. Its translation is CASSLDKGADEAFF.

The gene calls are TRBV11-2 and TRBJ2-1; D may be TRBD2 (5 bases). Trimming removed 3 bases from V and 0 bases from J, with 9 bases in between. The CDR3 is made up of 15 amino acids. Looked up from germline, CDR1 is SGHAT and CDR2 is FQNNGV. CDR3 nucleotide sequence: TGTGCCAGCAGCTTGAGGACTGCCTCCTACAATGAGCAGTTCTTC. Encoded protein: CASSLRTASYNEQFF.

The rearrangement links TRBV6-2 or TRBV6-3 to TRBJ2-1; 8 positions match TRBD2. CDR1 is MNHEY and CDR2 is SVGEGT in the germline V gene. The CDR3 is 16 residues long. J gave up 5 bases and V 0 bases, and 6 bases lay outside the gene matches. The CDR3 sequence: CASSYSAAGGNNEQFF. CDR3 DNA: TGTGCCAGCAGTTACTCTGCCGCGGGGGGAAACAATGAGCAGTTCTTC.

The chain employs TRBV4-1 and TRBJ2-3, with TRBD1 matching over 8 bases. With V trimmed by 5 bases and J by 0 bases, 13 bases remained unmatched. The germline gives CDR1 MGHRA, CDR2 YSYEKL. The CDR3 consists of 18 residues. This CDR3 is CASSYGRTGSTSTDTQYF. The CDR3 region has the DNA TGCGCCAGCAGCTATGGTCGGACAGGGTCCACTAGCACAGATACGCAGTATTTT.

The gene calls are TRBV15 and TRBJ1-5, with D hard to call. Trimming took 0 bases from V and 9 from J, leaving 12 bases between them. The V gene's germline CDR1 is LNHNV and CDR2 YYDKDF (reference sequence). The CDR3 has 14 amino acids. The CDR3 protein is CATSRDIKYGPQHF. In DNA, the CDR3 is TGTGCCACCAGCAGAGATATTAAGTACGGGCCCCAGCATTTT.

V gene TRBV27 combines with J gene TRBJ2-6; the D is unclear. There are 16 residues in the CDR3. V was shortened by 3 bases and J by 0 bases, with 9 bases between the two germline ends. In germline, CDR1 is MNHEY, CDR2 SMNVEV (reference sequence). This chain's CDR3 is CASSFLPNSGANVLTF. DNA of the CDR3: TGTGCCAGCAGTTTCCTACCGAACTCTGGGGCCAACGTCCTGACTTTC.

This clonotype was seen more than once but under ten times. V and J are TRBV20-1 and TRBJ2-1; D is unresolved. Trimming pared 1 base from V and 0 bases from J, leaving 16 bases between. Germline V gives CDR1 DFQATT, CDR2 SNEGSKA (reference sequence). This CDR3 is 17 amino acids long. CDR3 bases: TGCAGTGCTAGAGCGCGGTTGCCCCGGACCTCCTACAATGAGCAGTTCTTC. Amino acid sequence: CSARARLPRTSYNEQFF.

This clonotype occurred a few times. V and J are TRBV7-2 and TRBJ2-1; no clear D gene. CDR3 length: 13 residues. The ends were cut back, 3 bases at V and 8 bases at J, with 11 bases in the middle. Germline V gene lookup returns CDR1 SGHTA and CDR2 FQGNSA. The DNA for the CDR3 is TGTGCCAGCAGCTTCAGGCCTCAAGATGAGCAGTTCTTC. Translation gives CASSFRPQDEQFF.

This clonotype was picked up many times. The chain combines TRBV5-1 with TRBJ2-5; the D gene is possibly TRBD1 (5 bases). The V end was cut by 4 bases, the J end by 1 base, with 8 bases between. There are 13 residues in the CDR3. The V gene's germline CDR1 is SGHRS and CDR2 YFSETQ. CDR3: CASSATVQETQYF. The CDR3 coding sequence is TGCGCCAGCAGCGCGACAGTCCAAGAGACCCAGTACTTC.

The chain employs TRBV28 and TRBJ2-7; 7 bases line up with TRBD1. Trimming at V came to 6 bases and at J to 4 bases, leaving 12 bases not matched to a gene. The germline V gene has CDR1 MDHEN and CDR2 SYDVKM. CDR3 length: 15 residues. The DNA of the CDR3 is TGTGCCAGCAGCCCGGGTCAGGGGGATGGATACGAGCAGTACTTC. This gives the protein CASSPGQGDGYEQYF.

The chain recombines TRBV7-8 with TRBJ2-7; D ambiguous. CDR3 size: 14 residues. V was pared by 1 base and J by 3 bases, with 10 bases between. Germline V gene sequence: CDR1 SGHVS, CDR2 FQNEAQ. CDR3 in DNA: TGTGCCAGCAGCTTAGTGGTCACCAACTACGAGCAGTACTTC. The encoded protein is CASSLVVTNYEQYF.

This clonotype was observed a handful of times. The chain combines TRBV20-1 with TRBJ1-2, with a weak D call TRBD1 (6 bases). Trimming removed 0 bases from V and 3 bases from J, with 14 bases in between. The CDR3 extends over 15 amino acids. CDR1 and CDR2 (germline): DFQATT, SNEGSKA (reference sequence). CDR3: CSARDPPGVDYGYTF. CDR3 nucleotides: TGCAGTGCTAGAGATCCCCCAGGGGTCGACTATGGCTACACCTTC.

In this sample, this clonotype turned up a few times. This sequence joins TRBV12-3 or TRBV12-4 and TRBJ2-6, with 8 bases identical to TRBD1. The CDR3 has 17 residues. The trim removed 4 bases at V and 2 bases at J, leaving 7 bases unmatched. CDR3 amino acids: CASSSGQGRTGANVLTF. CDR3 in DNA: TGTGCCAGCAGTTCCGGACAGGGAAGGACTGGGGCCAACGTCCTGACTTTC.

This clonotype has just a few counts. The chain uses TRBV6-2 or TRBV6-3 and TRBJ2-1; 13 bases are a match to TRBD2. The CDR3 has 20 residues. Germline V gene lookup returns CDR1 MNHEY and CDR2 SVGEGT. J gave up 6 bases and V 0 bases, and 14 bases lay outside the gene matches. The CDR3 sequence is CASSYSTSGRIRVWGNEQFF. The CDR3 region has the DNA TGTGCCAGCAGTTACTCGACTAGCGGGAGGATACGGGTGTGGGGCAATGAGCAGTTCTTC.

This clonotype has ten or more counts. This chain uses TRBV20-1 with TRBJ1-1; TRBD1 matches 7 bases. The junction had 7 bases not matched to a gene; V was cut back by 5 bases and J by 1 base. CDR3 length: 14 residues. The germline gives CDR1 DFQATT, CDR2 SNEGSKA (reference sequence). The CDR3 bases are TGCAGTGCTGCAGGGGGATGGCCGAACACTGAAGCTTTCTTT. It specifies CSAAGGWPNTEAFF.

The rearrangement links TRBV20-1 to TRBJ2-1, with 9 nucleotides matching TRBD2. J gave up 3 bases and V 5 bases, and 5 bases lay outside the gene matches. The CDR3 consists of 14 residues. CDR1 is DFQATT, CDR2 SNEGSKA, per germline (reference sequence). The CDR3: CSAQRGVVYNEQFF. CDR3 in DNA: TGCAGTGCTCAGCGGGGGGTCGTCTACAATGAGCAGTTCTTC.

The sample holds many counts of this clonotype. The chain links TRBV6-5 to TRBJ2-2; tentatively, D is TRBD1 (6 bases). The germline CDR1 and CDR2 sequences are MNHEY and SVGAGI. V was pared by 0 bases and J by 6 bases, with 17 bases between. The CDR3 sequence is 17 residues long. The CDR3 coding sequence is TGTGCCAGCAGTTACTCTTCCCGGACAGCGATCTCCGGGGAGCTGTTTTTT. This codes for CASSYSSRTAISGELFF.

V is TRBV5-5 and J is TRBJ2-3; D is perhaps TRBD2 (7 bases). V was clipped by 4 bases and J by 1 base, with 16 bases between them. In germline, CDR1 is SGHKS, CDR2 YYEKEE (reference sequence). This CDR3 contains 16 residues. For the CDR3, the DNA is TGTGCCAGCAGCCCAGGAGAGGGGGGGCGCACAGATACGCAGTATTTT. This gives the protein CASSPGEGGRTDTQYF.

This clonotype was recorded at least ten times. The chain joins TRBV20-1 to TRBJ2-7; D is ambiguous. Germline lookup yields CDR1 DFQATT and CDR2 SNEGSKA (reference sequence). The V gene lost 3 bases and the J gene lost 3 bases, with 15 bases spanning the gap. This CDR3 comprises 14 residues. CDR3 loop: CSARESGLIYEQYF. CDR3 in DNA: TGCAGTGCTAGGGAATCGGGCCTTATCTACGAGCAGTACTTC.

J is TRBJ2-1 and V is TRBV19; TRBD1 matches 11 bases. The V segment lost 8 bases and the J segment 7 bases; nucleotides outside the gene matches: 7. The germline CDR1 and CDR2 sequences are LNHDA and SQIVND (reference sequence). The CDR3 spans 14 residues. The CDR3 loop reads CASGPDRGQNEQFF. The CDR3 nucleotides read TGTGCCAGTGGACCGGACAGGGGGCAGAATGAGCAGTTCTTC.

As concerns this clonotype: A much more abundant neighbour one base away suggests this may be a read error. The chain is built from TRBV18 and TRBJ2-7; D remains ambiguous. V shed 0 bases and J shed 3 bases, with 9 bases lying between them. There are 14 residues in the CDR3. CDR1 KGHSH and CDR2 LQKENI come from the germline V gene. Written as DNA, the CDR3 is TGTGCCAGCTCACCACCGGGAAGGCACTACGAGCAGTACTTC. The encoded protein is CASSPPGRHYEQYF.

The chain recombines TRBV12-3 or TRBV12-4 with TRBJ2-7, with 8 bases that match TRBD1. V was pared by 1 base and J by 6 bases, with 8 bases of the junction left unmatched. The CDR3 spans 15 residues. The chain's CDR3 is CASSLESRGQGEQYF. CDR3 in DNA: TGTGCCAGCAGTTTAGAAAGCAGGGGGCAAGGCGAGCAGTACTTC.

In its sample, this clonotype was seen a few times. The chain employs TRBV7-6 and TRBJ2-1, with 8 nucleotides matching TRBD1. With 3 bases clipped from V and 0 bases from J, the junction kept 1 base outside the gene matches. CDR1 is SGHVS and CDR2 is FNYEAQ in the germline V gene. The CDR3 totals 15 residues. The DNA of the CDR3 is TGTGCCAGCAGCTTGGGACAGGTCTCCTACAATGAGCAGTTCTTC. Translating gives CASSLGQVSYNEQFF.